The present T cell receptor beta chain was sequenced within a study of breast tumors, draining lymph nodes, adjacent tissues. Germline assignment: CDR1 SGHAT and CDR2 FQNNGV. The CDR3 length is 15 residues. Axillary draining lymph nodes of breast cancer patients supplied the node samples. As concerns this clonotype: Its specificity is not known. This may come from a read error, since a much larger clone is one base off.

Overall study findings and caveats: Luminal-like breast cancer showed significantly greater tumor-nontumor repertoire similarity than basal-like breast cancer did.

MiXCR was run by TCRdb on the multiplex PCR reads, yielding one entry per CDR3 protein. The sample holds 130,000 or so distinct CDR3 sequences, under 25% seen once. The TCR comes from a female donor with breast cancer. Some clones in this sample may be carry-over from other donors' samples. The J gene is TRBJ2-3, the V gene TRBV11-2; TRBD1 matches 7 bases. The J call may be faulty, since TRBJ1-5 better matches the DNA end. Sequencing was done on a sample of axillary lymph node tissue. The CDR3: CASSLDWQGTDTQHF. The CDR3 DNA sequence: TGTGCCAGCAGCTTAGATTGGCAGGGGACAGATACGCAGCATTTT.